These 10 T cell receptor beta chains share one sample of origin, sequenced in a study of T cell responses to AZD1222 COVID-19 vaccine (dated by TCRdb to the early 2020s). Libraries were built with the immunoSEQ multiplex PCR assay. TCRdb re-hosts the immuneACCESS table, in-frame sequences only. Its copies lack some clones; in the studies checked, an unresolved V gene accounts for under half of them, and the cause for the rest is not known. In this sample the table shows 85,000 to 95,000 clones, 85% to 90% of which occur a single time. 8% to 9.5% of the sample belongs to the ten largest clones. Sample time point, as interpreted from the label and publication: baseline before first vaccination. Sequencing was performed on peripheral blood, taken on day 0 of AZD1222 vaccination. These TCRs come from an adult in good health.

The chain couples TRBV7-9 to TRBJ2-5; TRBD1 matches at 8 bases. This CDR3 region has 14 residues. The V gene end was trimmed by 3 bases and the J gene end by 5 bases; junction bases not matched to a gene: 5. In germline, CDR1 is SEHNR, CDR2 FQNEAQ (reference sequence). CDR3 nucleotides: TGTGCCAGCAGCTTTTCAGGGGGCGTTGAGACCCAGTACTTC. Translated, it gives CASSFSGGVETQYF. The variable domain in full, with the rest retrieved from reference TRBV7-9 and TRBJ2-5, is DTGVSQNPRHKITKRGQNVTFRCDPISEHNRLYWYRQTLGQGPEFLTYFQNEAQLEKSRLLSDRFSAERPKGSFSTLEIQRTEQGDSAMYLCASSFSGGVETQYFGPGTRLLVL.

The chain is built from TRBV5-1 and TRBJ2-3; TRBD2 matches 10 bases. Germline loops: CDR1 SGHRS, CDR2 YFSETQ. Trimming at V came to 2 bases and at J to 6 bases, leaving 9 bases not matched to a gene. This CDR3 contains 16 residues. The CDR3 is CASSFERGGGPDTQYF. CDR3 DNA: TGCGCCAGCAGCTTTGAGCGGGGGGGAGGCCCTGATACGCAGTATTTT.

This chain connects TRBV19 to TRBJ2-7, with 8 bases that match TRBD1. The germline CDR1 and CDR2 sequences are LNHDA and SQIVND (reference sequence). CDR3 length: 15 amino acids. V shed 6 bases, J shed 0 bases, and the junction held 7 bases outside the gene matches. DNA of the CDR3: TGTGCCAGTAGCGTTTGGACAGGGAACTCCTACGAGCAGTACTTC. Protein sequence: CASSVWTGNSYEQYF.

The chain couples TRBV9 to TRBJ2-7; possibly TRBD1 for D (6 bases). The germline V and J ends were trimmed by 3 bases and 3 bases, with 19 bases remaining between them. Germline values: CDR1 SGDLS, CDR2 YYNGEE. The CDR3 runs 16 residues. The CDR3 nucleotides are TGTGCCAGCAGCGGAGGTTTGGACAGAAATCACTACGAGCAGTACTTC. This translates into CASSGGLDRNHYEQYF.

This chain joins TRBV7-3 and TRBJ2-2; no reliable D call. V was trimmed by 0 bases and J by 8 bases, leaving 13 bases between them. Germline V gene lookup returns CDR1 SGHTA and CDR2 FQGTGA. This CDR3 has 15 amino acids. CDR3 coding DNA: TGTGCCAGCAGCTTAACGGTCGCCCCGGGTGGGGAGCTGTTTTTT. Its translation is CASSLTVAPGGELFF. Variable domain in full (rest from reference TRBV7-3 and TRBJ2-2): GAGVSQTPSNKVTEKGKYVELRCDPISGHTALYWYRQSLGQGPEFLIYFQGTGAADDSGLPNDRFFAVRPEGSVSTLKIQRTERGDSAVYLCASSLTVAPGGELFFGEGSRLTVL.

This chain links TRBV6-2 or TRBV6-3 with TRBJ1-1, with D uncertain. Germline CDR1 is MNHEY and CDR2 is SVGEGT. The V end was cut by 5 bases, the J end by 3 bases, with 10 bases between. The CDR3 runs 13 residues. CDR3 in amino acids: CASSVLRDTEAFF. CDR3 nucleotides: TGTGCCAGCAGTGTCCTCCGGGACACTGAAGCTTTCTTT.

The genes are TRBV20-1 and TRBJ1-5; D is uncertain. The V end was cut by 3 bases, the J end by 6 bases, with 12 bases between. The CDR3 loop spans 13 amino acids. Per the germline V gene, CDR1 is DFQATT and CDR2 is SNEGSKA (reference sequence). CDR3 nucleotide sequence: TGCAGTGCTAGTGAGGAGGGAGGTCAGCCCCAGCATTTT. It specifies CSASEEGGQPQHF.

The chain employs TRBV19 and TRBJ1-1, with 7 bases matching TRBD1. With 4 bases clipped from V and 3 bases from J, the junction kept 8 bases outside the gene matches. The CDR3 is made up of 15 amino acids. CDR1 LNHDA and CDR2 SQIVND come from the germline V gene (reference sequence). The CDR3 sequence: CASSTQTGRDTEAFF. Here the CDR3 DNA reads TGTGCCAGTAGTACCCAGACAGGGAGGGACACTGAAGCTTTCTTT.

The genes are TRBV7-8 and TRBJ2-3, with 15 positions matching TRBD2. CDR3 size: 18 residues. Germline V gives CDR1 SGHVS, CDR2 FQNEAQ. The V gene end was trimmed by 4 bases and the J gene end by 0 bases; junction bases not matched to a gene: 5. In DNA, the CDR3 is TGTGCCAGCAGCTGGGGACTAGCGGGGGGTACGAGCACAGATACGCAGTATTTT. This sequence encodes CASSWGLAGGTSTDTQYF.

V usage is TRBV7-9 and J usage is TRBJ1-1; D is perhaps TRBD1 (5 bases). The CDR3 is made up of 15 amino acids. With 1 base removed from V and 4 bases from J, the gap between germline ends came to 13 bases. The germline gives CDR1 SEHNR, CDR2 FQNEAQ (reference sequence). Here the CDR3 reads CASSLGKGVGTEAFF. The CDR3 bases are TGTGCCAGCAGCTTAGGAAAAGGGGTGGGCACTGAAGCTTTCTTT.